The rows below give T cell receptor beta chains drawn from one sample of a study of beta chain features in type 1 diabetes. Libraries were prepared by immunoSEQ multiplex PCR; TCRdb keeps only in-frame clonotypes and omits some of them. This repertoire shows 300,000 to 350,000 clones, 13% found once; its top ten account for 0.015%. The material sequenced was naive CD4+ T cells from blood. The receptors were gathered from a young woman with type 1 diabetes. The CDR3 runs from the conserved cysteine through the conserved F or W. D genes are given only for firm matches. Clone size is shown for a subset of rows, as once, few, many or a class of expanded clone.

CDR3nt,CDR3aa,j_gene,abundance,v_gene,d_gene
TGCGCCAGCAGCTTCGGCCAGGGGCACCCCACAGATACGCAGTATTTT,CASSFGQGHPTDTQYF,TRBJ2-3,.,TRBV5-1,.
TGCGCCAGCAGCTTGTATCAGGCGGGAATATTCGGGGAGACCCAGTACTTC,CASSLYQAGIFGETQYF,TRBJ2-5,.,TRBV5-1,.
TGTGCCTGGAGTGTATCCCTCACAGCCACTGAAGCTTTCTTT,CAWSVSLTATEAFF,TRBJ1-1,once,TRBV30,.
TGTGCCAGCAGTTACGGGCGTCTCGCCTCAGATACGCAGTATTTT,CASSYGRLASDTQYF,TRBJ2-3,.,TRBV6-5,.
TGTGCCAGCGCACGTCTGGGGACTAGCGGGATGAGGACAGATACGCAGTATTTT,CASARLGTSGMRTDTQYF,TRBJ2-3,few,TRBV7-2,TRBD2
TGTGCCAGCAGCTGGAGGGACCAACCACTCTCTGGGGCCAACGTCCTGACTTTC,CASSWRDQPLSGANVLTF,TRBJ2-6,few,TRBV5-4,.
TGTGCCAGCAGCAAGGGGACAGGGTCTAACACCGGGGAGCTGTTTTTT,CASSKGTGSNTGELFF,TRBJ2-2,.,TRBV11-3,TRBD1
TGTGCTAGTGGTTTGCAGATGAACACTGAAGCTTTCTTT,CASGLQMNTEAFF,TRBJ1-1,.,TRBV12-5,.
TGCGCCAGCAGCCCTATGACTAGCGGGCGAAATGAGCAGTTCTTC,CASSPMTSGRNEQFF,TRBJ2-1,few,TRBV4-1,TRBD2
TGTGCCAGCACCCCCGGACTAGCGGGAAATGAGCAGTTCTTC,CASTPGLAGNEQFF,TRBJ2-1,.,TRBV6-5,TRBD2
TGTGCCAGCAGCAAGACTAGCGGGAGCACAGATACGCAGTATTTT,CASSKTSGSTDTQYF,TRBJ2-3,few,TRBV7-3,TRBD2
TGCGCCAGCAGCCTGGGGACAGGGGGCCCAGATACGCAGTATTTT,CASSLGTGGPDTQYF,TRBJ2-3,few,TRBV5-1,TRBD1
TGTGCCAGCAGCTTACCCCGGGACAGCTATGGCTACACCTTC,CASSLPRDSYGYTF,TRBJ1-2,few,TRBV7-9,TRBD1
TGTGCCAGCAGCCCGAGCGGGAGGGCCATGACAGATACGCAGTATTTT,CASSPSGRAMTDTQYF,TRBJ2-3,.,TRBV7-9,TRBD2
TGTGCCAGCAGCACACTAGCTTATGAGCAGTTCTTC,CASSTLAYEQFF,TRBJ2-1,few,TRBV7-9,.
TGTGCCTGGGGAAAGACAGGGGGCGGCGAGCAGTACTTC,CAWGKTGGGEQYF,TRBJ2-7,.,TRBV30,TRBD1
TGTGCCACCAGCAGAGATCGGGGGGCAGCCACAGATACGCAGTATTTT,CATSRDRGAATDTQYF,TRBJ2-3,.,TRBV15,.
TGTGCCAGCAGCTTAGCCCGTGATGGCTACACCTTC,CASSLARDGYTF,TRBJ1-2,few,TRBV7-2,.
TGTGCCAGCAGCCTGAACTTAGACAGGGACCGAACCTACGAGCAGTACTTC,CASSLNLDRDRTYEQYF,TRBJ2-7,once,TRBV28,TRBD1
TGTGCCAGCAGCTCCCCAGGGGAGAAGAACGAGCAGTACTTC,CASSSPGEKNEQYF,TRBJ2-7,few,TRBV7-6,.
TGTGCCAGCAGCTTCCAGGCGAACACTGAAGCTTTCTTT,CASSFQANTEAFF,TRBJ1-1,many,TRBV7-9,.
TGTGCCAGCAGCTTAGCGACAGGGTTTGGCCACGAGCAGTACTTC,CASSLATGFGHEQYF,TRBJ2-7,few,TRBV7-8,TRBD1
TGCGCCAGCAGCTTGACAGGGATGGAAGAGACCCAGTACTTC,CASSLTGMEETQYF,TRBJ2-5,few,TRBV5-1,.
TGTGCCAGCAGCGTACGACTAATAACAGATACGCAGTATTTT,CASSVRLITDTQYF,TRBJ2-3,.,TRBV9,.
TGTGCCAGCAGCGAATCCCCGAGGGCGGGGGCCAACGTCCTGACTTTC,CASSESPRAGANVLTF,TRBJ2-6,few,TRBV4-2,.
TGTGCCAGCAGCCCACAGGGGGCCCACAATGAGCAGTTCTTC,CASSPQGAHNEQFF,TRBJ2-1,.,TRBV11-2,TRBD1
TGTGCCACCAGCAGAGATTCGGGCGGGGCGAACACAGATACGCAGTATTTT,CATSRDSGGANTDTQYF,TRBJ2-3,.,TRBV15,.
TGTGCCAGCAGCGGGAGTGATAATGAGCAGTTCTTC,CASSGSDNEQFF,TRBJ2-1,few,TRBV28,.
TGCAGTGCTAGAGGGCCGGGTGAGCAGTTCTTC,CSARGPGEQFF,TRBJ2-1,.,TRBV20-1,.
TGTGCCAGCAGCCCCCCCTCTAGCGGGTCTAAGTTCTTC,CASSPPSSGSKFF,TRBJ2-1,.,TRBV9,TRBD2
TGTGCCAGCAGTGAATATCGGACAGCCCGGGGGGCCAACGTCCTGACTTTC,CASSEYRTARGANVLTF,TRBJ2-6,few,TRBV25-1,.